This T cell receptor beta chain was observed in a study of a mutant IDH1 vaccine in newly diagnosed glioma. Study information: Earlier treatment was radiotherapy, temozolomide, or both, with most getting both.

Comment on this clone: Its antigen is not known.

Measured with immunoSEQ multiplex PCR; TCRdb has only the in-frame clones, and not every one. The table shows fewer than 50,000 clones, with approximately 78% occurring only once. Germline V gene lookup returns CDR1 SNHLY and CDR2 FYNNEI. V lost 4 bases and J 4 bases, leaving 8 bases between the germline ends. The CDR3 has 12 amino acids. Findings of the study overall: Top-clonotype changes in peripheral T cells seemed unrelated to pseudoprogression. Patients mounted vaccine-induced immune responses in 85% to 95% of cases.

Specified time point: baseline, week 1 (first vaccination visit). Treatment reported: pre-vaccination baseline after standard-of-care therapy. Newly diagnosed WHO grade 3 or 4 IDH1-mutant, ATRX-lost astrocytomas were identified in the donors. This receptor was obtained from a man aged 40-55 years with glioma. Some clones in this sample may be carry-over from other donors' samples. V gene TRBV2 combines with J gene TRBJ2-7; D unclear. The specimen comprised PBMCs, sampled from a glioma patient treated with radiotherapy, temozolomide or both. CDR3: CASSVTNYEQYF. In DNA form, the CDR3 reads TGTGCCAGCAGTGTCACAAATTACGAGCAGTACTTC. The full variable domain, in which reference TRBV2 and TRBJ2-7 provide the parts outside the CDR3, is EPEVTQTPSHQVTQMGQEVILRCVPISNHLYFYWYRQILGQKVEFLVSFYNNEISEKSEIFDDQFSVERPDGSNFTLKIRSTKLEDSAMYFCASSVTNYEQYFGPGTRLTVT.